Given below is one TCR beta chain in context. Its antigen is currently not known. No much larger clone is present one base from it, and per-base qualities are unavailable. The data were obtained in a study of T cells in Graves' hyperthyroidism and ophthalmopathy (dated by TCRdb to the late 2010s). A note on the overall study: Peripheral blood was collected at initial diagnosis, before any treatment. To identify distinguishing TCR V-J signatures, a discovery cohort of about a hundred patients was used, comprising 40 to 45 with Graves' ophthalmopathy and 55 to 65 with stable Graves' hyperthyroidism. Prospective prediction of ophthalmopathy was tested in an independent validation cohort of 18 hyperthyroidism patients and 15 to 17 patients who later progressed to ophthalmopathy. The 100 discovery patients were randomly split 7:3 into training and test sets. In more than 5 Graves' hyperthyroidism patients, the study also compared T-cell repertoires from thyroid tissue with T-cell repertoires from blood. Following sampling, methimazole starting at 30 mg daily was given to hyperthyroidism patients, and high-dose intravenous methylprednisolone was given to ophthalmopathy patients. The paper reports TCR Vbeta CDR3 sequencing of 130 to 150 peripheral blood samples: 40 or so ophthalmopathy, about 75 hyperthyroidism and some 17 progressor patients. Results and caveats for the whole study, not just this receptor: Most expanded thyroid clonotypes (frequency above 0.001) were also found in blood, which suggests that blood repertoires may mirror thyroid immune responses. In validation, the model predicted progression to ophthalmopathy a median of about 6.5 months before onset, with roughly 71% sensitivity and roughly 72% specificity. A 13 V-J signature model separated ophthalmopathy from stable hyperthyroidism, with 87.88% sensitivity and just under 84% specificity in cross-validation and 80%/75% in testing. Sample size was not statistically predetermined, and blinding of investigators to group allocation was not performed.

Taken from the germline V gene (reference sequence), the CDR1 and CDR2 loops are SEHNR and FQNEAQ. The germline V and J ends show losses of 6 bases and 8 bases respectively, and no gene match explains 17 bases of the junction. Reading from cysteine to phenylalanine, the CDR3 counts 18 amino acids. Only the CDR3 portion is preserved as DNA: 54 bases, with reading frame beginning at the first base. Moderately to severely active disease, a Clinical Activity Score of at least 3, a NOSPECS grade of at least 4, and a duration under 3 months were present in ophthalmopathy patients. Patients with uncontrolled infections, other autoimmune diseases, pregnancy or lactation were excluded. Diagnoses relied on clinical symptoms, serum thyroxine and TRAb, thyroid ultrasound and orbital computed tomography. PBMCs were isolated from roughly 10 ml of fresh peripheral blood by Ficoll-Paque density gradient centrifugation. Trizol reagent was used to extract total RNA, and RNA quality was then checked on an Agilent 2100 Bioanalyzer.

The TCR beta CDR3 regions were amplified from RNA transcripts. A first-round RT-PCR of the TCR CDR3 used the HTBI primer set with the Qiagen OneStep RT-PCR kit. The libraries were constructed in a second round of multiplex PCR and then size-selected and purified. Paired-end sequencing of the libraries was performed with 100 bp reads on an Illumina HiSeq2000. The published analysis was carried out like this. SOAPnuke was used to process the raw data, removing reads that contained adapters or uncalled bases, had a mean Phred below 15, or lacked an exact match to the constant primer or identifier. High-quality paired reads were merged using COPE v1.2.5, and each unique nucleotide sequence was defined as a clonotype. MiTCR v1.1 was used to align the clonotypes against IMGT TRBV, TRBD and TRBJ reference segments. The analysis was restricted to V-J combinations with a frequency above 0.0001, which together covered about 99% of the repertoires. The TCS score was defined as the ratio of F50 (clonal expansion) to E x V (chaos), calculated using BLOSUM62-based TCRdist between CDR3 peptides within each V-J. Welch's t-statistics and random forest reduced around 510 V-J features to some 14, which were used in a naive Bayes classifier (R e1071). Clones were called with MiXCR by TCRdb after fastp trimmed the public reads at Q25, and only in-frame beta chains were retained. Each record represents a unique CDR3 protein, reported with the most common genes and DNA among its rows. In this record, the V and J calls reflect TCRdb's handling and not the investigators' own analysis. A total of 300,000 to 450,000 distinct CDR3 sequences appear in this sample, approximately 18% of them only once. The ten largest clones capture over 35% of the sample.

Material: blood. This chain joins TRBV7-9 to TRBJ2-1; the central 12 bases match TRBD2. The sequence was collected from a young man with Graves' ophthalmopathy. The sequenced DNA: TGTGCCAGCAGTCGGGACTCTAGCGGGGGGGCCAGGATCGATGAGCAGTTCTTC. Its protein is CASSRDSSGGARIDEQFF.